This paragraph covers one TCR beta chain sequence. Its antigen is unknown. TCRdb re-analysed the reads in MiXCR, keeping a single row per CDR3 protein. The sample yields about 310,000 distinct CDR3 sequences, around a quarter seen once. This sample stems from a study of T cell repertoires in cytomegalovirus infection. Study in general: Public TCR beta signatures provided an indication of both CMV infection and a matching HLA type.

This CDR3 has 12 amino acids. Germline loops: CDR1 SNHLY, CDR2 FYNNEI. Trimming took off 6 bases at V and 8 bases at J, with 13 bases between the two ends. The starting material was cultured PBMCs, obtained from culture after CMV antigen stimulation. This receptor was obtained from a human donor in good health (CMV status not recorded). Some clones in this sample may be carry-over from other donors' samples. V usage is TRBV2 and J usage is TRBJ1-2, with a tentative D call TRBD1 (5 bases). CDR3 sequence reads: CASRGDWGGYTF. CDR3 sequence (DNA): TGTGCCAGCAGAGGAGATTGGGGCGGCTACACCTTC.